Below are 24 T cell receptor beta chains sequenced from a single sample in a study of T cell repertoires in cytomegalovirus infection. From the reads, TCRdb called clonotypes with MiXCR, one entry per CDR3 protein. This sample has approximately 750,000 distinct CDR3 sequences, with 35% found just once. Sequencing was done on a sample of PBMCs. The receptors stem from a human donor in good health (CMV status not recorded). Some clones in this sample may be carry-over from other donors' samples.

There are many counts of this clonotype. The chain employs TRBV7-2 and TRBJ2-1; no firm D call. Germline CDR1 and CDR2: SGHTA and FQGNSA. Trimming stripped 5 bases from V and 6 bases from J, with 14 bases between. This CDR3 comprises 14 residues. CDR3 bases: TGTGCCAGCAGCCCGTCCCTAGGTTCCAATGAGCAGTTCTTC. Its protein product is CASSPSLGSNEQFF.

The V gene is TRBV6-6, the J gene TRBJ2-4; the D is unclear. The germline V and J ends were trimmed by 2 bases and 6 bases, with 17 bases remaining between them. The CDR3 contains 16 residues. Per the germline V gene, CDR1 is MNHNY and CDR2 is SVGAGI (reference sequence). CDR3 amino acids: CASSYPSTRRRNIQYF. The CDR3 DNA reads TGTGCCAGCAGTTACCCTTCTACCCGAAGACGAAACATTCAGTACTTC.

This chain joins TRBV24-1 and TRBJ2-5; the D is unclear. V dropped 6 bases and J dropped 1 base, with 8 bases sitting between them. Germline CDR1 KGHDR, CDR2 SFDVKD. CDR3 length equals 13 residues. The CDR3 bases are TGTGCCACCAGTCGCGGAGCCCAAGAGACCCAGTACTTC. It encodes CATSRGAQETQYF.

This clonotype was seen a few times. V usage is TRBV7-9 and J usage is TRBJ1-4, with D tentatively TRBD1 (6 bases). Germline assignment: CDR1 SEHNR and CDR2 FQNEAQ (reference sequence). The CDR3 is made up of 15 amino acids. Between the trimmed V and J ends, which lost 5 bases and 8 bases, there was a span of 18 bases. The CDR3 sequence: CASSPGVQGGEKLFF. The DNA for the CDR3 is TGTGCCAGCAGCCCAGGGGTTCAGGGTGGCGAAAAACTGTTTTTT.

The chain has TRBV19 and TRBJ2-5; D not resolved. The CDR3 has 11 amino acids. V was trimmed by 10 bases and J by 7 bases, leaving 13 bases between them. CDR1 and CDR2 from the germline V gene are LNHDA and SQIVND (reference sequence). The CDR3 DNA follows: TGTGCCACCGCCGACATCGGGACCCAGTACTTC. As protein: CATADIGTQYF.

The rearrangement links TRBV13 to TRBJ2-3, with a weak D call TRBD2 (5 bases). The germline V gene encodes CDR1 PRHDT and CDR2 FYEKMQ (reference sequence). Trimming stripped 5 bases from V and 1 base from J, with 10 bases between. CDR3 length equals 14 residues. The CDR3 DNA sequence: TGTGCCAGCAGCCTACCCGGGGGCACAGATACGCAGTATTTT. Translation: CASSLPGGTDTQYF.

The chain employs TRBV7-2 and TRBJ2-7; 7 nucleotides match TRBD1. J was trimmed by 4 bases and V by 4 bases; bases with no gene match: 7. CDR1 and CDR2 (germline): SGHTA, FQGNSA. There are 14 residues in the CDR3. The CDR3 protein is CASSSPGQRYEQYF. The CDR3, as DNA: TGTGCCAGCAGCTCACCGGGACAGCGTTACGAGCAGTACTTC.

As for this clonotype: At one end the junction does not follow the germline gene, possibly because of a read error. CDR3 residues: CACSYSGSSYNEQFF. For the CDR3, the DNA is TGTGCCTGCAGTTATAGCGGGAGCTCCTACAATGAGCAGTTCTTC. The chain links TRBV6-1 to TRBJ2-1; 9 nucleotides match TRBD2. The CDR3 extends over 15 amino acids. Germline CDR1 reads MNHNS; CDR2 reads SASEGT.

The CDR3 loop is CATIGLAGFNEQFF. The DNA of the CDR3 is TGTGCCACCATCGGACTAGCGGGATTTAATGAGCAGTTCTTC. The rearrangement uses TRBV6-6 and TRBJ2-1, with TRBD2 matching over 12 bases. The CDR3 is made up of 14 amino acids. Germline V gene sequence: CDR1 MNHNY, CDR2 SVGAGI (reference sequence). The V gene end was trimmed by 10 bases and the J gene end by 7 bases; junction bases not matched to a gene: 8.

This clonotype was counted between two and nine times. The chain employs TRBV24-1 and TRBJ1-4; no clear D. This CDR3 is 15 amino acids long. The ends were cut back, 5 bases at V and 4 bases at J, with 13 bases in the middle. CDR1 is KGHDR and CDR2 is SFDVKD in the germline V gene. CDR3 region: CATSGVEEHNEKLFF. CDR3 DNA sequence: TGTGCCACCAGTGGAGTAGAAGAGCATAATGAAAAACTGTTTTTT.

Comment on this clonotype: In this CDR3 the conserved last residue, phenylalanine or tryptophan, is missing, so a read error is likely. The DNA is left out, because the CDR3 cannot be placed on it with certainty; the CDR3 is given as TCRdb lists it. This sequence joins TRBV5-3 and TRBJ2-1; the table's D call of TRBD2 was not tested on the DNA. TRBV5-3 is an open reading frame, and its role is uncertain. The CDR3 totals 16 residues, both ends included. CDR3 residues: CASSSIVAGEWNEQLL.

The V gene is TRBV7-4, the J gene TRBJ1-5, with 7 bases that match TRBD1. The CDR3 is 16 residues long. From germline, CDR1 is SGHVT and CDR2 SQSDAQ. The V and J ends lost 5 bases and 2 bases, in that order; junction bases with no gene match: 9. The CDR3 reads CASSLSWDSRNQPQHF. The CDR3 DNA sequence: TGTGCCAGCAGCCTGTCGTGGGACAGTCGCAATCAGCCCCAGCATTTT.

This clonotype was seen a few times. J is TRBJ1-2 and V is TRBV7-9; D remains ambiguous. Germline values: CDR1 SEHNR, CDR2 FQNEAQ (reference sequence). This CDR3 region has 14 residues. V lost 1 base and J lost 3, with 9 bases in between. The CDR3 DNA sequence: TGTGCCAGCAGCTTAGTCGCCAAGGACTATGGCTACACCTTC. Translating gives CASSLVAKDYGYTF.

The chain combines TRBV28 with TRBJ2-1; D may be TRBD1 (5 bases). The V end lost 0 bases, the J end lost 0 bases, and 9 bases lay between the germline ends. CDR3 length equals 16 residues. Germline CDR1 MDHEN, CDR2 SYDVKM. The CDR3, as DNA: TGTGCCAGCAGTTTATGGACAGCGACCTCCTACAATGAGCAGTTCTTC. Translation: CASSLWTATSYNEQFF.

This clonotype was found a few times. The chain is built from TRBV4-2 and TRBJ1-5; 8 positions agree with TRBD1. The germline V gene encodes CDR1 LGHNA and CDR2 YNFKEQ. V trimming: 2 bases; J trimming: 7 bases; junction bases outside the gene matches: 13. The CDR3 is 17 amino acids. This chain's CDR3 is CASSQNHRTGSGQPQHF. In DNA form, the CDR3 reads TGTGCCAGCAGCCAAAATCATCGGACAGGGTCGGGACAGCCCCAGCATTTT.

This clonotype was seen ten or more times. This chain connects TRBV7-2 to TRBJ1-5, with D perhaps matching TRBD1 (6 bases). Germline V lookup: CDR1 SGHTA, CDR2 FQGNSA. The CDR3 has 15 residues. V was pared by 4 bases and J by 7 bases, with 17 bases between. For the CDR3, the DNA is TGTGCCAGCAGCTCAGAGACAGGTTATATACAGCCCCAGCATTTT. Translated, it gives CASSSETGYIQPQHF.

Only a few counts were recorded for this clonotype. As DNA, the CDR3 is TGTGCCAGCAGTCTAACTAGCGAATACAATGAGCAGTTCTTC. Translating it yields CASSLTSEYNEQFF. This chain joins TRBV27 and TRBJ2-1; 7 bases match TRBD2. Germline CDR1 reads MNHEY; CDR2 reads SMNVEV (reference sequence). This CDR3 region has 14 residues. After removal of 5 bases from V and 4 bases from J, the junction contained 5 bases not matched to a gene.

The chain joins TRBV28 to TRBJ2-7; no reliable D call. Per germline, CDR1 MDHEN and CDR2 SYDVKM. The CDR3 contains 14 residues. Trimming cost V 2 bases and J 2 bases, with 10 bases left between them. CDR3 nucleotide sequence: TGTGCCAGCAGTTTAGAGAAAGGCCCCTACGAGCAGTACTTC. This sequence encodes CASSLEKGPYEQYF.

This clonotype was counted many times. The chain employs TRBV20-1 and TRBJ2-1, with D perhaps matching TRBD2 (6 bases). The germline CDR1 and CDR2 sequences are DFQATT and SNEGSKA (reference sequence). CDR3 length equals 15 residues. V lost 3 bases and J lost 2, with 14 bases in between. CDR3 loop: CSASGGDGTYNEQFF. CDR3 bases: TGCAGTGCTAGCGGCGGGGACGGTACCTACAATGAGCAGTTCTTC.

This chain connects TRBV7-9 to TRBJ1-3; D not certain. CDR3 length: 12 residues. Trimming took 5 bases from V and 4 from J, leaving 6 bases between them. CDR1 is SEHNR, CDR2 FQNEAQ, per germline (reference sequence). The CDR3 DNA is TGTGCCAGCAGCGCACAGGGAAACACCATATATTTT. Amino acid sequence: CASSAQGNTIYF.

This clonotype came up a few times. The chain couples TRBV24-1 to TRBJ1-1; perhaps TRBD1 as D (6 bases). Per germline, CDR1 KGHDR and CDR2 SFDVKD. Trimming stripped 5 bases from V and 11 bases from J, with 14 bases between. The CDR3 totals 12 residues. CDR3 protein: CATSAPGRGAFF. CDR3 coding DNA: TGTGCCACCAGTGCCCCAGGGAGGGGGGCTTTCTTT.

This clonotype was detected ten times or more. The rearrangement links TRBV28 to TRBJ2-7; D unclear. Trimming pared 6 bases from V and 2 bases from J, leaving 8 bases between. The CDR3 covers 12 residues. Germline loops: CDR1 MDHEN, CDR2 SYDVKM. CDR3 sequence (DNA): TGTGCCAGCAGAGGGCAACCCTACGAGCAGTACTTC. Translating it yields CASRGQPYEQYF.

The sample holds a few counts of this clonotype. V and J are TRBV28 and TRBJ1-2; TRBD1 is a possible D gene (5 bases). V dropped 6 bases and J dropped 4 bases, with 12 bases sitting between them. This CDR3 region has 13 residues. Per the germline V gene, CDR1 is MDHEN and CDR2 is SYDVKM. In DNA form, the CDR3 reads TGTGCCAGCAGAAGAGGGGTTGGCTATGGCTACACCTTC. It translates to CASRRGVGYGYTF.

This clonotype was observed at least ten times. V usage is TRBV7-6 and J usage is TRBJ2-3; TRBD2 might be the D (6 bases). There are 16 residues in the CDR3. V was shortened by 5 bases and J by 0 bases, with 15 bases between the two germline ends. Germline V lookup: CDR1 SGHVS, CDR2 FNYEAQ. The CDR3 DNA reads TGTGCCAGCAGCCCCGGAAGGCGGGGTAGCACAGATACGCAGTATTTT. Translated: CASSPGRRGSTDTQYF.